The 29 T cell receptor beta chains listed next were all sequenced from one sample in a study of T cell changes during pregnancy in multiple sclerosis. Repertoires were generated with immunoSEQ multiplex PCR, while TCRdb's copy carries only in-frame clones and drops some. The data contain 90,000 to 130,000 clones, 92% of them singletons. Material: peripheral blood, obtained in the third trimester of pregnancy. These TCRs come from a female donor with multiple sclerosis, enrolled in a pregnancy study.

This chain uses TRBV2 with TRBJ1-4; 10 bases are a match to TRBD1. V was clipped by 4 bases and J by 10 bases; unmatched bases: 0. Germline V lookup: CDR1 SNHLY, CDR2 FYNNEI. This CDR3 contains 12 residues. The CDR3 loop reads CASSGTGGKLFF. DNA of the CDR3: TGTGCCAGCAGTGGGACAGGGGGAAAACTGTTTTTT.

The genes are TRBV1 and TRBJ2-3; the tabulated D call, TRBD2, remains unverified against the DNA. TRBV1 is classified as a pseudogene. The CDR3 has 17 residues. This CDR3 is CTSSQDTPSGTTDTQYF. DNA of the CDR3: TGCACCAGCAGCCAAGATACCCCTAGCGGGACCACAGATACGCAGTATTTT.

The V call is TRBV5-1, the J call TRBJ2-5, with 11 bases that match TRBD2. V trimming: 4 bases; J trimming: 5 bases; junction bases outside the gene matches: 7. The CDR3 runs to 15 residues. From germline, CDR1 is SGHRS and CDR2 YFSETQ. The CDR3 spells CASSLLAGVGETQYF. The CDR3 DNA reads TGCGCCAGCAGCCTACTAGCGGGAGTAGGCGAGACCCAGTACTTC.

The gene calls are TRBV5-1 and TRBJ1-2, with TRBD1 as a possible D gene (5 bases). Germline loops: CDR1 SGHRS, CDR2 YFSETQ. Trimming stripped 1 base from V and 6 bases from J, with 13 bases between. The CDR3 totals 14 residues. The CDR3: CASSLKRQGNGYTF. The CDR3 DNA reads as TGCGCCAGCAGCTTGAAGCGCCAGGGAAATGGCTACACCTTC.

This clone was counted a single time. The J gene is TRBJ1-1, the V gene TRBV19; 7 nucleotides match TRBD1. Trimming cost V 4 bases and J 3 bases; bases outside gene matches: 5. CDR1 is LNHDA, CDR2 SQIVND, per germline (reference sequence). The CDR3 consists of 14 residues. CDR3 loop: CASSKRQGDTEAFF. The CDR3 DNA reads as TGTGCCAGTAGTAAGAGACAGGGCGACACTGAAGCTTTCTTT.

The CDR3 coding sequence is TGTGCCAGCAGCCTAACAGGGATGGGCTATGGCTACACCTTC. Protein: CASSLTGMGYGYTF. This chain connects TRBV5-6 to TRBJ1-2; D possibly corresponds to TRBD1 (6 bases). V was trimmed by 4 bases and J by 4 bases, leaving 14 bases between them. From germline, CDR1 is SGHDT and CDR2 YYEEEE. The CDR3 length is 14 residues. Filled out from reference TRBV5-6 and TRBJ1-2, the complete variable domain reads DAGVTQSPTHLIKTRGQQVTLRCSPKSGHDTVSWYQQALGQGPQFIFQYYEEEERQRGNFPDRFSGHQFPNYSSELNVNALLLGDSALYLCASSLTGMGYGYTFGSGTRLTVV.

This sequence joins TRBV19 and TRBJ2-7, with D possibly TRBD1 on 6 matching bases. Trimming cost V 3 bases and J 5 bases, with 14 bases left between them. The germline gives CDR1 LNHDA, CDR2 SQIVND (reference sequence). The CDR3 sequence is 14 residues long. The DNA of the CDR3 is TGTGCCAGTAGTATGGGCCAGGGGTACGACGAGCAGTACTTC. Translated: CASSMGQGYDEQYF.

As DNA, the CDR3 is TGTGCCAGTAGCCTCTTGACAGGGGCACAGAACACTGAAGCTTTCTTT. It specifies CASSLLTGAQNTEAFF. This chain joins TRBV19 and TRBJ1-1; 8 positions agree with TRBD1. The length of the CDR3 is 16 residues. Per the germline V gene, CDR1 is LNHDA and CDR2 is SQIVND (reference sequence). Germline trimming cut 6 bases from V and 1 base from J; bases unmatched to any gene: 10.

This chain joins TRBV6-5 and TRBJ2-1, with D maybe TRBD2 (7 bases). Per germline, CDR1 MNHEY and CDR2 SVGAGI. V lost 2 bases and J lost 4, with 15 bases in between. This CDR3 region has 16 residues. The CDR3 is CASSYTRGGNYNEQFF. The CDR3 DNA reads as TGTGCCAGCAGTTACACTAGGGGGGGCAATTACAATGAGCAGTTCTTC.

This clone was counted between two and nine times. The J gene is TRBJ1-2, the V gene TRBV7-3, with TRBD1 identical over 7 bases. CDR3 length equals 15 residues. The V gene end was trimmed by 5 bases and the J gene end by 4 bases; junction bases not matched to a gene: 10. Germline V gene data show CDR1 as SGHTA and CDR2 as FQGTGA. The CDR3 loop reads CASSLTGESRYGYTF. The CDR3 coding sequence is TGTGCCAGCAGCCTTACAGGGGAGTCCCGCTATGGCTACACCTTC. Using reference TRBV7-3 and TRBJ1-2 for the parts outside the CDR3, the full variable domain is GAGVSQTPSNKVTEKGKYVELRCDPISGHTALYWYRQSLGQGPEFLIYFQGTGAADDSGLPNDRFFAVRPEGSVSTLKIQRTERGDSAVYLCASSLTGESRYGYTFGSGTRLTVV.

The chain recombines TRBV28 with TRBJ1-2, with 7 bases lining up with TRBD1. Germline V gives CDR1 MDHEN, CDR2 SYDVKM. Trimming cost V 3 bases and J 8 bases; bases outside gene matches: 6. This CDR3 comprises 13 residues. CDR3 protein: CASSFRQGRGYTF. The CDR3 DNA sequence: TGTGCCAGCAGTTTCCGACAGGGTAGGGGCTACACCTTC.

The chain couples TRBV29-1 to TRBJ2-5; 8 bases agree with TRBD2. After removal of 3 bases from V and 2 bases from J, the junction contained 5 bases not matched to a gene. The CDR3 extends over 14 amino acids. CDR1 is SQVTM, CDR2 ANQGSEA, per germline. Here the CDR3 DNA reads TGCAGCGTTGATGCGGGGGGCCCTCAAGAGACCCAGTACTTC. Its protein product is CSVDAGGPQETQYF.

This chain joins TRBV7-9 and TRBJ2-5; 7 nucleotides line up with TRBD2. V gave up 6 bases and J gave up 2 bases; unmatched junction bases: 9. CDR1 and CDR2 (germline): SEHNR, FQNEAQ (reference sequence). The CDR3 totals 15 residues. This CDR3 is CASRLMGLPQETQYF. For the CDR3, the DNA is TGTGCCAGCAGGCTTATGGGACTACCTCAAGAGACCCAGTACTTC.

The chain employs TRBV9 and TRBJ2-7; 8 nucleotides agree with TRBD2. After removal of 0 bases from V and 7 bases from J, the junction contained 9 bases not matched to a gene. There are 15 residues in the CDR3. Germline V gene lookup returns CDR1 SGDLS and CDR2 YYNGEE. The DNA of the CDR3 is TGTGCCAGCAGCGTAGTAGGCCAGGGGACTAGTGAGCAGTACTTC. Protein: CASSVVGQGTSEQYF.

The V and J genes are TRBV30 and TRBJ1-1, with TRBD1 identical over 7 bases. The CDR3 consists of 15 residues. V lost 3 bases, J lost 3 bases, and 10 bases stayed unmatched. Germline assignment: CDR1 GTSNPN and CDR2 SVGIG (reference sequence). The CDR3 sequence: CAWSKGAGGDTEAFF. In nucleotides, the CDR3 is TGTGCCTGGAGCAAAGGGGCAGGGGGAGACACTGAAGCTTTCTTT. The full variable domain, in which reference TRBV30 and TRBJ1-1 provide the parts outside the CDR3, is SQTIHQWPATLVQPVGSPLSLECTVEGTSNPNLYWYRQAAGRGLQLLFYSVGIGQISSEVPQNLSASRPQDRQFILSSKKLLLSDSGFYLCAWSKGAGGDTEAFFGQGTRLTVV.

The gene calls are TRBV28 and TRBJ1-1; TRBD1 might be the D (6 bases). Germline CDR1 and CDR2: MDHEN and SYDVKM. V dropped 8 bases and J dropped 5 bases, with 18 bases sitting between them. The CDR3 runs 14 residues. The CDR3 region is CASQVGGARTEAFF. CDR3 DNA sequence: TGTGCCAGCCAGGTCGGGGGGGCGCGGACTGAAGCTTTCTTT.

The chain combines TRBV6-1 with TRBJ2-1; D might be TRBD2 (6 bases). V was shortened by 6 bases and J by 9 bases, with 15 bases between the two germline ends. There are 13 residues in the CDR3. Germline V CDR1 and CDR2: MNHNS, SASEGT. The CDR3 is CASRRRAGGEQFF. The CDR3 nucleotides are TGTGCCAGCAGGCGACGAGCCGGGGGTGAGCAGTTCTTC.

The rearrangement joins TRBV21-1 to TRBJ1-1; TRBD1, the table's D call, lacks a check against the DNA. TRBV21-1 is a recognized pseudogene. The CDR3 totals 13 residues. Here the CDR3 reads CASSPRQNSEAFF. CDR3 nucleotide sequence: TGTGCCAGCAGCCCCCGACAGAATTCTGAAGCTTTCTTT.

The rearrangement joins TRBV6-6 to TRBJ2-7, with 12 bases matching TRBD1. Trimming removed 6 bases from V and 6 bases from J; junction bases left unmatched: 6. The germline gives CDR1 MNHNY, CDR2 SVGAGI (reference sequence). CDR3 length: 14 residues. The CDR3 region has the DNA TGTGCCAGCAGCCAAGGGACAGGGGGCTTCGAGCAGTACTTC. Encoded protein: CASSQGTGGFEQYF.

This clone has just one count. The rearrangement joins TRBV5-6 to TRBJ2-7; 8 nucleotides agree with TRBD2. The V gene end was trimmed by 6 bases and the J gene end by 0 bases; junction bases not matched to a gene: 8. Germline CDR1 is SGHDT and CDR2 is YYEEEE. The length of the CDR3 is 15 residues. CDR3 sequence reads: CASTSRGGSSYEQYF. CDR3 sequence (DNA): TGTGCCAGCACCTCCCGGGGGGGTAGCTCCTACGAGCAGTACTTC. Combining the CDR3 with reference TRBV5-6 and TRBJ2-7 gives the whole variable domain DAGVTQSPTHLIKTRGQQVTLRCSPKSGHDTVSWYQQALGQGPQFIFQYYEEEERQRGNFPDRFSGHQFPNYSSELNVNALLLGDSALYLCASTSRGGSSYEQYFGPGTRLTVT.

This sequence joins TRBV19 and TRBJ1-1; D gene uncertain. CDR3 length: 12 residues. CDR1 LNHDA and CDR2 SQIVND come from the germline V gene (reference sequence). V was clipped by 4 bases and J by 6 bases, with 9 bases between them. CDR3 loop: CASSRGGPEAFF. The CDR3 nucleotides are TGTGCCAGTAGTAGAGGCGGCCCTGAAGCTTTCTTT.

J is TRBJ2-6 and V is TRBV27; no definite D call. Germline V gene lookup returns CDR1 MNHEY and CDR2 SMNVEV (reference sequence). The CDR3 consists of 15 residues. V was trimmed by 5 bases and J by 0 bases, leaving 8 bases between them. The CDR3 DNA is TGTGCCAGCAGTGCCCGGTCCTCTGGGGCCAACGTCCTGACTTTC. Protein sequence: CASSARSSGANVLTF.

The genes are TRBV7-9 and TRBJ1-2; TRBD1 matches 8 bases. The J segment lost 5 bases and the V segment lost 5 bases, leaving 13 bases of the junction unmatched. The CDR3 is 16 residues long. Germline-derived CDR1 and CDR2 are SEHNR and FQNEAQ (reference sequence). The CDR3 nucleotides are TGTGCCAGCAGCCCAACCCCACCGACAGGGGATTATGGCTACACCTTC. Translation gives CASSPTPPTGDYGYTF.

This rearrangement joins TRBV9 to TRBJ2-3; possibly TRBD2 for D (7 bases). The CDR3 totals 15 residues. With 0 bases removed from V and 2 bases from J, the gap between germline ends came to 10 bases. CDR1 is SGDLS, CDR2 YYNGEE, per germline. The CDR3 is CASSVGGGDTDTQYF. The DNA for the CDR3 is TGTGCCAGCAGCGTAGGGGGGGGCGACACAGATACGCAGTATTTT. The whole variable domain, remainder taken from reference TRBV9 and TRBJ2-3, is DSGVTQTPKHLITATGQRVTLRCSPRSGDLSVYWYQQSLDQGLQFLIQYYNGEERAKGNILERFSAQQFPDLHSELNLSSLELGDSALYFCASSVGGGDTDTQYFGPGTRLTVL.

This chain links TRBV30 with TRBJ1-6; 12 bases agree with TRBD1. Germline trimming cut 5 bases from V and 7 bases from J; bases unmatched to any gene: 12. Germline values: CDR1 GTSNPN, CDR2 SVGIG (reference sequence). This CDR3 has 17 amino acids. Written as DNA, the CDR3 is TGTGCCTGGGGGACAGGGGGCGCTGGGTTGAGAAATTCACCCCTCCACTTT. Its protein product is CAWGTGGAGLRNSPLHF. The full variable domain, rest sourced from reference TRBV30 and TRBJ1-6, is SQTIHQWPATLVQPVGSPLSLECTVEGTSNPNLYWYRQAAGRGLQLLFYSVGIGQISSEVPQNLSASRPQDRQFILSSKKLLLSDSGFYLCAWGTGGAGLRNSPLHFGNGTRLTVT.

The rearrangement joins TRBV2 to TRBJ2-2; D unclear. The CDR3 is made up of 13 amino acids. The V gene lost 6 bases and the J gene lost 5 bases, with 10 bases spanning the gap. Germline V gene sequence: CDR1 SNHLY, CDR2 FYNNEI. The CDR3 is CASSLKQTGELFF. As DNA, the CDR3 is TGTGCCAGCAGCCTCAAACAAACCGGGGAGCTGTTTTTT.

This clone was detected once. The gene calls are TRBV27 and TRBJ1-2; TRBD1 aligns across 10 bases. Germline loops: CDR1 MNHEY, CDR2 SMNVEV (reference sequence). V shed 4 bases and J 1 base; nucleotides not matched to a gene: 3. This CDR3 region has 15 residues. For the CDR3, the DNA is TGTGCCAGCAGTTCGGGACAGGGGTTTAACTATGGCTACACCTTC. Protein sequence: CASSSGQGFNYGYTF.

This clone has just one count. The CDR3: CASSRTSPGWEQFF. The CDR3, as DNA: TGTGCCAGCAGCCGGACTAGCCCGGGGTGGGAGCAGTTCTTC. The V and J genes are TRBV7-9 and TRBJ2-1, with 8 positions matching TRBD2. In germline, CDR1 is SEHNR, CDR2 FQNEAQ (reference sequence). The CDR3 sequence is 14 residues long. The V segment lost 5 bases and the J segment 10 bases; nucleotides outside the gene matches: 10.

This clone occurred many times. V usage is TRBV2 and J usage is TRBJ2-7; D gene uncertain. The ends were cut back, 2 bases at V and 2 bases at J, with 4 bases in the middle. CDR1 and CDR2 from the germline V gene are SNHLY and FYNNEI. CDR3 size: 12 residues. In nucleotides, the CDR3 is TGTGCCAGCAGTGAAACTGCCTACGAGCAGTACTTC. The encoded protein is CASSETAYEQYF. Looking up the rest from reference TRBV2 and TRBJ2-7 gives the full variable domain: EPEVTQTPSHQVTQMGQEVILRCVPISNHLYFYWYRQILGQKVEFLVSFYNNEISEKSEIFDDQFSVERPDGSNFTLKIRSTKLEDSAMYFCASSETAYEQYFGPGTRLTVT.